Listed here is a single T cell receptor beta chain. As yet, its antigen is unknown. This entry belongs to a study of cytomegalovirus exposure and HLA in healthy donors. Study results and limitations: 16,951 TCR beta sequences were associated with HLA alleles at 0.05 false discovery rate in a later analysis.

13 Jbeta primers and 60 Vbeta primers were used for the PCR. Only in-frame clones appear in the TCRdb table, and some are missing; sequencing was by immunoSEQ multiplex PCR. This sample has 140,000 to 150,000 clones, with roughly 80% found just once. Trimming removed 0 bases at V and 4 bases at J, with 15 bases between. Germline-derived CDR1 and CDR2 are LGHNA and YNFKEQ. This CDR3 region has 16 residues. The chain combines TRBV4-2 with TRBJ1-1; possibly TRBD1 for D (6 bases). The clonotype comes from a man aged 35 to 55 in good health and CMV-seropositive. The sequenced material came from PBMCs. The CDR3 DNA follows: TGTGCCAGCAGCCAAGAAGGGCTTCAGGGGAGCACTGAAGCTTTCTTT. Residues: CASSQEGLQGSTEAFF.